Described below is a single T cell receptor beta chain sequence and its context. Antigen unknown. These data originate in a study of graft-versus-host responses after intestinal transplantation. For the study at large: Every recipient underwent anti-thymocyte globulin induction, then tacrolimus and steroids for two to four years. Study results and caveats: Patients who carried graft-donor T cell macrochimerism also had high graft-versus-host to host-versus-graft clonal ratios in their allografts. Recipient marrow held GvH clones, some first seen in ileum or blood. Declines in HvG clones occurring early post-transplant were associated with peak circulating GvH clone levels.

The table came from immunoSEQ multiplex PCR; TCRdb's copy has only in-frame clones and leaves some out. The sample has 85,000 to 95,000 clones, about 93% seen once. The CDR3 has 15 residues. V gave up 4 bases and J gave up 1 base; unmatched junction bases: 6. CDR1 is MNHEY and CDR2 is SMNVEV in the germline V gene (reference sequence). The clonotype comes from a human donor who received an intestinal transplant. The chain uses TRBV27 and TRBJ1-1; 7 bases are shared with TRBD1. The material was unstimulated CD8+ T cells sorted from spleen or lymph node cells, obtained before intestinal transplant. The CDR3 loop is CASSSGTAPNTEAFF. CDR3 nucleotide sequence: TGTGCCAGCAGTTCCGGGACAGCACCGAACACTGAAGCTTTCTTT.